One and the same sample provided the 30 T cell receptor beta chains below, sequenced in a study of cytomegalovirus exposure and HLA in healthy donors. Assay: immunoSEQ multiplex PCR; the TCRdb copy retains only in-frame clones and omits some. The table includes around 60,000 clones, just under 95% detected once. Input material: PBMCs. The source is a man aged 18-30 years in good health and CMV-seropositive.

The rearrangement uses TRBV18 and TRBJ2-2; D may be TRBD2 (6 bases). The CDR3 has 16 amino acids. Deletions cut 3 bases from V and 2 bases from J, with 13 bases between. The germline V gene has CDR1 KGHSH and CDR2 LQKENI. In DNA, the CDR3 is TGTGCCAGCTCACCGCCCCGGGGGACCAACACCGGGGAGCTGTTTTTT. Amino acids: CASSPPRGTNTGELFF.

Of note for this clone: Other DNA sequences in this specimen translate into the identical CDR3. This chain joins TRBV30 and TRBJ2-5, with D tentatively TRBD2 (5 bases). Trimming took 0 bases from V and 5 from J, leaving 10 bases between them. Germline-derived CDR1 and CDR2 are GTSNPN and SVGIG (reference sequence). The CDR3 extends over 13 amino acids. CDR3 in DNA: TGTGCCTGGAGTGTAAGAGGGTCCGAGACCCAGTACTTC. Translating it yields CAWSVRGSETQYF.

J is TRBJ1-5 and V is TRBV7-9, with 10 bases matching TRBD1. CDR1 and CDR2 from the germline V gene are SEHNR and FQNEAQ (reference sequence). The CDR3 spans 16 residues. Germline trimming cut 1 base from V and 5 bases from J; bases unmatched to any gene: 5. The CDR3 DNA follows: TGTGCCAGCAGCTTAGAGGCGACAGGGGGCGATCAGCCCCAGCATTTT. Translating it yields CASSLEATGGDQPQHF.

This clone occurred once. The chain is built from TRBV19 and TRBJ2-3, with no clear D. Germline CDR1 LNHDA, CDR2 SQIVND (reference sequence). V was clipped by 2 bases and J by 2 bases, with 8 bases between them. The CDR3 contains 14 residues. CDR3 nucleotide sequence: TGTGCCAGTAGTATATTACTTTTCACAGATACGCAGTATTTT. This encodes CASSILLFTDTQYF.

The chain recombines TRBV5-1 with TRBJ2-7; weak D call: TRBD2 (6 bases). This CDR3 is built from 16 residues. CDR1 and CDR2 (germline): SGHRS, YFSETQ. With 3 bases removed from V and 0 bases from J, the gap between germline ends came to 16 bases. As DNA, the CDR3 is TGCGCCAGCAGCTCCTTATCAGCGGGCCTCTCCTACGAGCAGTACTTC. Translation: CASSSLSAGLSYEQYF.

The CDR3 coding sequence is TGCGCCAGCAGCTTGGGGAGCTCTGGGGCCAACGTCCTGACTTTC. Translating gives CASSLGSSGANVLTF. This chain joins TRBV5-1 and TRBJ2-6; no reliable D call. The CDR3 is 15 residues long. V was cut by 0 bases and J by 0 bases, with 4 bases left in between. CDR1 SGHRS and CDR2 YFSETQ come from the germline V gene.

V usage is TRBV18 and J usage is TRBJ1-3; D is perhaps TRBD1 (6 bases). CDR3 length: 16 residues. V gave up 6 bases and J gave up 3 bases, with 18 bases separating them. The germline CDR1 and CDR2 sequences are KGHSH and LQKENI. Here the CDR3 DNA reads TGTGCCAGCTCGCTCCGGTTCGAGGGGGTTGGAAACACCATATATTTT. Translated: CASSLRFEGVGNTIYF.

The count of this clone is one. The rearrangement joins TRBV6-1 to TRBJ1-1; D gene unclear. Trimming pared 5 bases from V and 3 bases from J, leaving 10 bases between. The germline gives CDR1 MNHNS, CDR2 SASEGT. The CDR3 is 13 amino acids. CDR3 nucleotides: TGTGCCAGCAGTACATCCCCTTACACTGAAGCTTTCTTT. It codes for CASSTSPYTEAFF.

V gene TRBV7-9 combines with J gene TRBJ1-3; no clear D gene. Germline assignment: CDR1 SEHNR and CDR2 FQNEAQ (reference sequence). Trimming took 1 base from V and 0 from J, leaving 10 bases between them. There are 16 residues in the CDR3. The CDR3 reads CASSLESSFSGNTIYF. The CDR3 DNA is TGTGCCAGCAGCTTAGAGTCGAGCTTCTCTGGAAACACCATATATTTT.

The gene calls are TRBV7-9 and TRBJ2-2; the match to TRBD2 covers 7 bases. V was pared by 4 bases and J by 3 bases, with 2 bases of the junction left unmatched. Germline CDR1 SEHNR, CDR2 FQNEAQ (reference sequence). The CDR3 spans 14 residues. The CDR3 loop reads CASSWDYYTGELFF. The CDR3 DNA reads TGTGCCAGCAGCTGGGACTATTACACCGGGGAGCTGTTTTTT.

DNA for the CDR3: TGTGCCAGCAGCTTGGTTCTGGGACAGGGATACGAGCAGTACTTC. Translating gives CASSLVLGQGYEQYF. V usage is TRBV5-6 and J usage is TRBJ2-7; the match to TRBD1 covers 9 bases. J gave up 4 bases and V 0 bases, and 5 bases lay outside the gene matches. Germline CDR1 reads SGHDT; CDR2 reads YYEEEE. The CDR3 totals 15 residues.

The gene calls are TRBV28 and TRBJ2-5; TRBD1 agrees at 7 bases. CDR1 and CDR2 from the germline V gene are MDHEN and SYDVKM. The trim removed 6 bases at V and 2 bases at J, leaving 6 bases unmatched. CDR3 length: 14 residues. CDR3 DNA sequence: TGTGCCAGCAGGCTAACAGGGGCACAAGAGACCCAGTACTTC. This translates into CASRLTGAQETQYF.

This chain connects TRBV6-4 to TRBJ2-3, with D perhaps matching TRBD2 (7 bases). Looked up from germline, CDR1 is MRHNA and CDR2 is SNTAGT. V was pared by 0 bases and J by 5 bases, with 12 bases between. The CDR3 is 15 amino acids. For the CDR3, the DNA is TGTGCCAGCAGTGACTCGGCGGGGGCGGGAGATACGCAGTATTTT. It specifies CASSDSAGAGDTQYF.

As concerns this clone: A read error may produce the germline difference seen at one junction end. The V call is TRBV7-7, the J call TRBJ2-5; TRBD2 aligns across 9 bases. The CDR3 contains 14 residues. CDR1 and CDR2 (germline): SSHAT, FNYEAQ (reference sequence). The CDR3 reads CASSLTRGGETQYF. CDR3 nucleotides: TGTGCTAGCAGCTTAACGCGGGGGGGGGAGACCCAGTACTTC.

V usage is TRBV19 and J usage is TRBJ1-2, with 9 bases identical to TRBD1. The germline V gene has CDR1 LNHDA and CDR2 SQIVND (reference sequence). After removal of 7 bases from V and 7 bases from J, the junction contained 13 bases not matched to a gene. The CDR3 has 15 amino acids. CDR3 in DNA: TGTGCCAGTACCTCCCGGGACAGGGTAAGGAGTGGCTACACCTTC. Protein sequence: CASTSRDRVRSGYTF.

J is TRBJ1-5 and V is TRBV28; 9 bases fit TRBD1. Germline CDR1 MDHEN, CDR2 SYDVKM. CDR3 size: 16 residues. V gave up 5 bases and J gave up 7 bases; unmatched junction bases: 12. The DNA for the CDR3 is TGTGCCAGCAGTCGACCCCCGGGACAGGGTCAACAGCCCCAGCATTTT. The encoded protein is CASSRPPGQGQQPQHF. Supplemented by reference TRBV28 and TRBJ1-5, the full variable domain reads DVKVTQSSRYLVKRTGEKVFLECVQDMDHENMFWYRQDPGLGLRLIYFSYDVKMKEKGDIPEGYSVSREKKERFSLILESASTNQTSMYLCASSRPPGQGQQPQHFGDGTRLSIL.

The chain uses TRBV19 and TRBJ2-5; tentative D call: TRBD1 (5 bases). V was cut by 1 base and J by 1 base, with 7 bases left in between. CDR1 LNHDA and CDR2 SQIVND come from the germline V gene (reference sequence). The CDR3 totals 14 residues. CDR3 sequence: CASSIGGSQETQYF. CDR3 sequence (DNA): TGTGCCAGTAGTATAGGGGGCAGCCAAGAGACCCAGTACTTC.

The chain combines TRBV4-1 with TRBJ1-2; D call uncertain. Germline V gene data show CDR1 as MGHRA and CDR2 as YSYEKL. This CDR3 has 15 amino acids. V was cut by 4 bases and J by 5 bases, with 17 bases left in between. CDR3 bases: TGCGCCAGCAGCCCCAGGCTGCAGCTATTTTATGGCTACACCTTC. Residues: CASSPRLQLFYGYTF.

The rearrangement links TRBV5-1 to TRBJ2-1; 7 bases are a match to TRBD1. Losses at the gene ends were 2 bases for V and 2 bases for J; bases not matched to a gene: 7. Germline lookup yields CDR1 SGHRS and CDR2 YFSETQ. This CDR3 has 16 amino acids. CDR3 nucleotides: TGCGCCAGCAGCTTCCACGGGACAGATCCCTACAATGAGCAGTTCTTC. Protein product: CASSFHGTDPYNEQFF.

The chain links TRBV27 to TRBJ1-1; 9 bases agree with TRBD1. The V segment lost 3 bases and the J segment 5 bases; nucleotides outside the gene matches: 7. CDR3 length: 15 residues. Germline CDR1 MNHEY, CDR2 SMNVEV (reference sequence). The CDR3 spells CASSLTGGLDTEAFF. The CDR3 DNA sequence: TGTGCCAGCAGTTTGACAGGGGGGCTTGATACTGAAGCTTTCTTT.

The rearrangement uses TRBV5-4 and TRBJ1-1; 8 bases fit TRBD1. The CDR3 runs 14 residues. CDR1 and CDR2 from the germline V gene are SGHNT and YYREEE (reference sequence). V lost 5 bases to trimming and J lost 3 bases; unmatched junction nucleotides: 6. CDR3 region: CASSITTGDTEAFF. The CDR3 bases are TGTGCCAGCAGTATTACGACAGGGGACACTGAAGCTTTCTTT. The full variable domain, completed using reference TRBV5-4 and TRBJ1-1, is ETGVTQSPTHLIKTRGQQVTLRCSSQSGHNTVSWYQQALGQGPQFIFQYYREEENGRGNFPPRFSGLQFPNYSSELNVNALELDDSALYLCASSITTGDTEAFFGQGTRLTVV.

This chain joins TRBV4-2 and TRBJ2-3; TRBD2 aligns across 14 bases. The CDR3 covers 19 residues. Germline values: CDR1 LGHNA, CDR2 YNFKEQ. The V segment lost 4 bases and the J segment 2 bases; nucleotides outside the gene matches: 11. The CDR3 loop is CASSLPGLAGASYTDTQYF. In nucleotides, the CDR3 is TGTGCCAGCAGCCTCCCGGGACTAGCGGGGGCCTCATACACAGATACGCAGTATTTT.

The chain carries TRBV4-3 and TRBJ2-3, with D perhaps TRBD2 (6 bases). The V end was cut by 0 bases, the J end by 7 bases, with 8 bases between. CDR1 is LGHNA and CDR2 is YSLEER in the germline V gene. The CDR3 has 13 residues. Written as DNA, the CDR3 is TGCGCCAGCAGCCAAGATGGGGGGAATACGCAGTATTTT. Protein sequence: CASSQDGGNTQYF.

The chain links TRBV6-1 to TRBJ2-1; 7 nucleotides line up with TRBD1. J was trimmed by 3 bases and V by 1 base; bases with no gene match: 6. Germline V gene lookup returns CDR1 MNHNS and CDR2 SASEGT. The CDR3 is 16 residues long. This CDR3 reads CASSEDPQGFYNEQFF. In nucleotides, the CDR3 is TGTGCCAGCAGTGAAGATCCACAGGGGTTCTACAATGAGCAGTTCTTC.

V gene TRBV9 combines with J gene TRBJ2-1; 7 bases match TRBD2. The germline gives CDR1 SGDLS, CDR2 YYNGEE. The CDR3 spans 17 residues. The V and J ends lost 4 bases and 0 bases, in that order; junction bases with no gene match: 10. The CDR3 sequence: CASSHPASGSSYNEQFF. CDR3 nucleotides: TGTGCCAGCAGCCACCCTGCTAGCGGAAGCTCCTACAATGAGCAGTTCTTC.

The rearrangement links TRBV7-8 to TRBJ2-7; 7 bases are a match to TRBD1. The germline V gene encodes CDR1 SGHVS and CDR2 FQNEAQ. The CDR3 loop spans 14 amino acids. Trimming removed 6 bases from V and 0 bases from J; junction bases left unmatched: 5. CDR3 region: CASSVTGSSYEQYF. The CDR3 DNA is TGTGCCAGCAGTGTGACAGGGAGCTCCTACGAGCAGTACTTC.

The chain joins TRBV6-4 to TRBJ1-5; the D gene is possibly TRBD1 (5 bases). V gave up 3 bases and J gave up 3 bases, with 6 bases separating them. The CDR3 length is 13 residues. Germline loops: CDR1 MRHNA, CDR2 SNTAGT. The CDR3 loop reads CASSEQANQPQHF. The DNA of the CDR3 is TGTGCCAGCAGTGAACAGGCCAATCAGCCCCAGCATTTT.

The chain couples TRBV10-3 to TRBJ2-1; 10 nucleotides align to TRBD2. The CDR3 is 17 amino acids. Per the germline V gene, CDR1 is ENHRY and CDR2 is SYGVKD. V gave up 4 bases and J gave up 6 bases; unmatched junction bases: 12. This CDR3 is CAISGGAGGQDSNEQFF. For the CDR3, the DNA is TGTGCCATCAGTGGGGGAGCGGGAGGGCAGGATAGCAATGAGCAGTTCTTC.

This rearrangement joins TRBV18 to TRBJ2-2; 8 bases map to TRBD1. Per the germline V gene, CDR1 is KGHSH and CDR2 is LQKENI. Trimming cost V 3 bases and J 4 bases; bases outside gene matches: 16. CDR3 length: 19 residues. CDR3 residues: CASSPYSLFGQGITGELFF. The CDR3 coding sequence is TGTGCCAGCTCACCTTACTCACTCTTCGGACAGGGTATCACCGGGGAGCTGTTTTTT.

This CDR3 is CASSPGLAGGLGRDEQFF. As DNA, the CDR3 is TGTGCCAGCAGCCCGGGACTAGCGGGGGGCCTGGGACGGGATGAGCAGTTCTTC. This sequence joins TRBV7-3 and TRBJ2-1, with 15 bases fitting TRBD2. CDR1 SGHTA and CDR2 FQGTGA come from the germline V gene. J lost 8 bases, V lost 5 bases, and 13 bases had no gene match. This CDR3 contains 18 residues.